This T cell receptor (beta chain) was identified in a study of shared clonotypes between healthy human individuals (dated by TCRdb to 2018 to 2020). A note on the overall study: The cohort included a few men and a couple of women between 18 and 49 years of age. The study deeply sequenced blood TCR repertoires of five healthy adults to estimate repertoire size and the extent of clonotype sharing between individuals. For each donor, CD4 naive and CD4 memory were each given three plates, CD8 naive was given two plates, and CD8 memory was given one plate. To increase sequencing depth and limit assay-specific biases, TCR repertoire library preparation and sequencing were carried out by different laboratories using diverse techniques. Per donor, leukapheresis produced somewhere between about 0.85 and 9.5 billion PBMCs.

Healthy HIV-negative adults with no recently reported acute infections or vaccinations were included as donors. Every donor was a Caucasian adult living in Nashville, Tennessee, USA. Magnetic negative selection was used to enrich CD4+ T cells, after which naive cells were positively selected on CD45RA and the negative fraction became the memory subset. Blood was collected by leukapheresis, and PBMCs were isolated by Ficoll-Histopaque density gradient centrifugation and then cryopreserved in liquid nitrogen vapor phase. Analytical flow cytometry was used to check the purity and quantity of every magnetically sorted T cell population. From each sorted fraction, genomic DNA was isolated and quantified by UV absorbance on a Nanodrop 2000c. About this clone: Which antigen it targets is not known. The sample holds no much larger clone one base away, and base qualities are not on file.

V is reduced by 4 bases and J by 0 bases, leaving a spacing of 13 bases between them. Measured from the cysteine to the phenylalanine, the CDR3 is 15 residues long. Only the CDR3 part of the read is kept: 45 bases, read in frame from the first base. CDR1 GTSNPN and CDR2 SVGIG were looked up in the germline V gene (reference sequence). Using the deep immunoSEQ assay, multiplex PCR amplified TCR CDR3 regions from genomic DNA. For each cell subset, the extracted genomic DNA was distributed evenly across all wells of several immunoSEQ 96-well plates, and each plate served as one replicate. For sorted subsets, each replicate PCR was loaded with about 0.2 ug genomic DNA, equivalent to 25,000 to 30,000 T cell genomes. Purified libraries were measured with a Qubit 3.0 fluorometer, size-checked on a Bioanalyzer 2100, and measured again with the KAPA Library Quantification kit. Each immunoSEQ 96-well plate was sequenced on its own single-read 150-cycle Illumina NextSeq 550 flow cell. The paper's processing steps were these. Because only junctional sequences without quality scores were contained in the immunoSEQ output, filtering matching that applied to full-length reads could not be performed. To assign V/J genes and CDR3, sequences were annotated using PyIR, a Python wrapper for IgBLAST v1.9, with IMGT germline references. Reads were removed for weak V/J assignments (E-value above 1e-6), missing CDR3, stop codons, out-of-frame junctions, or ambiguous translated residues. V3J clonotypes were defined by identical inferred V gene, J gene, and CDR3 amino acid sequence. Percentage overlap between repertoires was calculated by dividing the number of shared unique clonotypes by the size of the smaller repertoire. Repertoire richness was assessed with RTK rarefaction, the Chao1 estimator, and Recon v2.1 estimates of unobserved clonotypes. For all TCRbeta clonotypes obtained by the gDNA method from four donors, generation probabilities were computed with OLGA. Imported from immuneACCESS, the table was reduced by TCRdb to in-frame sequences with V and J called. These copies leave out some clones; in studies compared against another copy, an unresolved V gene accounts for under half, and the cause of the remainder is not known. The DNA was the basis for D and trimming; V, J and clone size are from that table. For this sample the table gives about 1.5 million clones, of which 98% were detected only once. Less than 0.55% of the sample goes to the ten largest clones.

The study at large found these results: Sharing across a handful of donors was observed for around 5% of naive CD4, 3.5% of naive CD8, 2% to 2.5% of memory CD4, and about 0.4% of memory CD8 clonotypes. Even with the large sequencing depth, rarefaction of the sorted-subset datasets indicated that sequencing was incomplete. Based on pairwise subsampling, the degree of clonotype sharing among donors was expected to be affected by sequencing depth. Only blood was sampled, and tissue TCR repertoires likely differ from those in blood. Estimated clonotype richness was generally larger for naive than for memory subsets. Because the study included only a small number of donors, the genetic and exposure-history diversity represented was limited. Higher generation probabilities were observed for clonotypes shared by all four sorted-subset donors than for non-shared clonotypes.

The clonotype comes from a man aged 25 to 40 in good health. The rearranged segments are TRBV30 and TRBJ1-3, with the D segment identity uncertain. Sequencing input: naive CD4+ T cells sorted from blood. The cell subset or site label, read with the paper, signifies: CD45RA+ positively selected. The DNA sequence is TGTGCCTGGACGGCGATGATACACTCTGGAAACACCATATATTTT. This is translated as CAWTAMIHSGNTIYF. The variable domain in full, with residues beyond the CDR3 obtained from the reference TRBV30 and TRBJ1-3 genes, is SQTIHQWPATLVQPVGSPLSLECTVEGTSNPNLYWYRQAAGRGLQLLFYSVGIGQISSEVPQNLSASRPQDRQFILSSKKLLLSDSGFYLCAWTAMIHSGNTIYFGEGSWLTVV.